This record looks at one T cell receptor beta chain sequence and its context. This record belongs to a study of shared clonotypes between healthy human individuals. The assay was run at deep level. The repertoire was sequenced with immunoSEQ multiplex PCR; TCRdb's copy has only in-frame clones and lacks some. There are fewer than 3 million clones in the sample; around 93% occur only once, and 0.37% lies in the top ten. CDR1 GTSNPN and CDR2 SVGIG come from the germline V gene (reference sequence). V lost 5 bases and J lost 4, with 13 bases in between. This CDR3 is built from 13 residues. The donors were adults (healthy and HIV-negative) with no recent acute infections or vaccinations.

This chain links TRBV30 with TRBJ2-3; D gene ambiguous. This clonotype originated in a man aged 18 to 30 in good health. Some clones in this sample may be carry-over from other donors' samples. The sample comprised naive CD4+ T cells from PBMCs. The sample's subset: CD45RA+ positively selected. The CDR3, as DNA: TGTGCCTGGGGTCCCCGCTTAGCAGATACGCAGTATTTT. This encodes CAWGPRLADTQYF. Full variable domain (rest looked up from reference TRBV30 and TRBJ2-3): SQTIHQWPATLVQPVGSPLSLECTVEGTSNPNLYWYRQAAGRGLQLLFYSVGIGQISSEVPQNLSASRPQDRQFILSSKKLLLSDSGFYLCAWGPRLADTQYFGPGTRLTVL.